What follows are 31 T cell receptor beta chains derived from one specimen sequenced in a study of blood T cell repertoires in COVID-19. Assay used: immunoSEQ multiplex PCR; TCRdb lists only in-frame clones, some missing. Here the sample spans more than 13,000 clones, around 90% being singletons. Material for sequencing was peripheral blood. These receptors were collected from a human donor in a cohort sampled during active COVID-19.

The V and J genes are TRBV7-2 and TRBJ2-1, with D possibly TRBD2 on 6 matching bases. This CDR3 region has 15 residues. The V end was cut by 0 bases, the J end by 10 bases, with 16 bases between. In germline, CDR1 is SGHTA, CDR2 FQGNSA. The CDR3 is CASSLALGGYGEQFF. Here the CDR3 DNA reads TGTGCCAGCAGCTTAGCGCTCGGGGGTTACGGAGAGCAGTTCTTC.

This chain joins TRBV5-6 and TRBJ2-5, with 10 bases matching TRBD2. J lost 2 bases, V lost 4 bases, and 5 bases had no gene match. Germline CDR1 and CDR2: SGHDT and YYEEEE. CDR3 length: 15 amino acids. CDR3 DNA: TGTGCCAGCAGCATTAGCGGGGGGAAGCAAGAGACCCAGTACTTC. Protein: CASSISGGKQETQYF.

This chain links TRBV4-1 with TRBJ2-3; 11 bases map to TRBD2. CDR1 and CDR2 (germline): MGHRA, YSYEKL. The CDR3 consists of 18 residues. V lost 0 bases to trimming and J lost 2 bases; unmatched junction nucleotides: 7. CDR3: CASSQDPILAGATDTQYF. In DNA, the CDR3 is TGCGCCAGCAGCCAAGACCCGATACTAGCGGGAGCCACAGATACGCAGTATTTT.

This clone came up a few times. The chain couples TRBV11-3 to TRBJ2-1; tentatively, D is TRBD2 (7 bases). This CDR3 comprises 15 residues. Germline V CDR1 and CDR2: SGHNT, YENEEA. The V gene lost 5 bases and the J gene lost 3 bases, with 14 bases spanning the gap. In DNA, the CDR3 is TGTGCCAGCAGCCAAGGGGGAGGGGACTACAATGAGCAGTTCTTC. Residues: CASSQGGGDYNEQFF.

V usage is TRBV14 and J usage is TRBJ2-3; possible D gene TRBD1, 6 bases. Germline CDR1 and CDR2: SGHDN and FVKESK. The CDR3 spans 15 residues. V gave up 6 bases and J gave up 5 bases, with 18 bases separating them. CDR3 loop: CASRPTGGIGDTQYF. CDR3 bases: TGTGCCAGCAGGCCGACAGGAGGCATCGGAGATACGCAGTATTTT.

This clone was counted a few times. V and J are TRBV7-9 and TRBJ2-7, with 8 bases lining up with TRBD1. Germline V lookup: CDR1 SEHNR, CDR2 FQNEAQ (reference sequence). CDR3 length: 14 amino acids. Trimming at V came to 6 bases and at J to 2 bases, leaving 6 bases not matched to a gene. The CDR3: CASRTDRETYEQYF. The CDR3 region has the DNA TGTGCCAGCAGGACGGACAGGGAGACCTACGAGCAGTACTTC.

This chain connects TRBV5-5 to TRBJ2-7; 7 bases line up with TRBD1. After removal of 4 bases from V and 2 bases from J, the junction contained 6 bases not matched to a gene. CDR3 length: 14 amino acids. CDR1 is SGHKS and CDR2 is YYEKEE in the germline V gene (reference sequence). CDR3 loop: CASSPRTGPYEQYF. CDR3 coding DNA: TGTGCCAGCAGCCCCCGGACAGGCCCCTACGAGCAGTACTTC.

The chain is built from TRBV25-1 and TRBJ2-5; tentative D call: TRBD2 (5 bases). This CDR3 is 14 amino acids long. Between the trimmed V and J ends, which lost 1 base and 1 base, there was a span of 7 bases. Germline-derived CDR1 and CDR2 are MGHDK and SYGVNS. In nucleotides, the CDR3 is TGTGCCAGCAGTGAATCGGGGTTCCAAGAGACCCAGTACTTC. This translates into CASSESGFQETQYF.

This rearrangement joins TRBV25-1 to TRBJ2-7; 9 positions agree with TRBD2. This CDR3 is built from 16 residues. Trimming at V came to 4 bases and at J to 4 bases, leaving 11 bases not matched to a gene. CDR1 is MGHDK and CDR2 is SYGVNS in the germline V gene. CDR3 amino acids: CASSAGGRAARYEQYF. In DNA, the CDR3 is TGTGCCAGCAGTGCAGGCGGGAGGGCCGCGAGGTACGAGCAGTACTTC.

The CDR3 DNA follows: TGTGCCAGCAGCCGACAGGCGAGTCAGCCCCAGCATTTT. Amino acids: CASSRQASQPQHF. The chain carries TRBV5-5 and TRBJ1-5; possibly TRBD1 for D (6 bases). CDR3 size: 13 residues. V was trimmed by 4 bases and J by 6 bases, leaving 11 bases between them. Germline V lookup: CDR1 SGHKS, CDR2 YYEKEE (reference sequence).

The J gene is TRBJ2-7, the V gene TRBV28; TRBD1 aligns across 8 bases. CDR3 length equals 15 residues. The germline gives CDR1 MDHEN, CDR2 SYDVKM. The trim removed 1 base at V and 11 bases at J, leaving 13 bases unmatched. As DNA, the CDR3 is TGTGCCAGCAGTTTATTGGCACAGGGGGATTTTAGGAAGTACTTC. Protein: CASSLLAQGDFRKYF. The whole variable domain, filled in from reference TRBV28 and TRBJ2-7, reads DVKVTQSSRYLVKRTGEKVFLECVQDMDHENMFWYRQDPGLGLRLIYFSYDVKMKEKGDIPEGYSVSREKKERFSLILESASTNQTSMYLCASSLLAQGDFRKYFGPGTRLTVT.

This chain links TRBV6-4 with TRBJ2-3; 7 nucleotides match TRBD1. The CDR3 length is 18 residues. J gave up 0 bases and V 0 bases, and 9 bases lay outside the gene matches. Germline CDR1 is MRHNA and CDR2 is SNTAGT. This CDR3 reads CASSDSGQSVSSTDTQYF. CDR3 in DNA: TGTGCCAGCAGTGACTCGGGACAGTCAGTGTCTAGCACAGATACGCAGTATTTT.

This clone was found once. V gene TRBV7-6 combines with J gene TRBJ2-2; the D is unclear. The CDR3 extends over 15 amino acids. Germline V lookup: CDR1 SGHVS, CDR2 FNYEAQ. Trimming left V 0 bases short and J 6 bases short, with 11 bases between. The CDR3: CASSLALLPSGELFF. DNA for the CDR3: TGTGCCAGCAGCTTAGCGTTACTCCCCTCCGGGGAGCTGTTTTTT. The full variable domain, completed using reference TRBV7-6 and TRBJ2-2, is GAGVSQSPRYKVTKRGQDVALRCDPISGHVSLYWYRQALGQGPEFLTYFNYEAQQDKSGLPNDRFSAERPEGSISTLTIQRTEQRDSAMYRCASSLALLPSGELFFGEGSRLTVL.

V is TRBV7-8 and J is TRBJ1-5; D remains unclear. With 5 bases removed from V and 4 bases from J, the gap between germline ends came to 9 bases. The CDR3 runs 13 residues. Germline assignment: CDR1 SGHVS and CDR2 FQNEAQ. CDR3 sequence (DNA): TGTGCCAGCAGCCCGGGCGGGAATCAGCCCCAGCATTTT. This translates into CASSPGGNQPQHF.

The V gene is TRBV28, the J gene TRBJ1-5, with 8 nucleotides matching TRBD1. Germline CDR1 reads MDHEN; CDR2 reads SYDVKM. The CDR3 totals 17 residues. After removal of 6 bases from V and 0 bases from J, the junction contained 10 bases not matched to a gene. This CDR3 is CASSAAGTGYSNQPQHF. The CDR3 DNA reads as TGTGCCAGCAGCGCCGCCGGGACAGGTTATAGCAATCAGCCCCAGCATTTT. The full variable domain, in which reference TRBV28 and TRBJ1-5 provide the parts outside the CDR3, is DVKVTQSSRYLVKRTGEKVFLECVQDMDHENMFWYRQDPGLGLRLIYFSYDVKMKEKGDIPEGYSVSREKKERFSLILESASTNQTSMYLCASSAAGTGYSNQPQHFGDGTRLSIL.

This clone has only one observation. J is TRBJ1-2 and V is TRBV6-5, with D maybe TRBD1 (5 bases). The CDR3 extends over 12 amino acids. Germline V gene sequence: CDR1 MNHEY, CDR2 SVGAGI. V lost 7 bases and J lost 0, with 6 bases in between. The CDR3, as DNA: TGTGCCAGCAAGGGGTCTAACTATGGCTACACCTTC. It yields the protein CASKGSNYGYTF.

The chain uses TRBV28 and TRBJ2-7, with 8 bases identical to TRBD1. From germline, CDR1 is MDHEN and CDR2 SYDVKM. V lost 6 bases, J lost 2 bases, and 6 bases stayed unmatched. The CDR3 covers 14 residues. CDR3 region: CASRQTGGTYEQYF. The CDR3 coding sequence is TGTGCCAGCAGGCAAACAGGGGGAACCTACGAGCAGTACTTC.

This rearrangement joins TRBV28 to TRBJ2-7, with 10 nucleotides matching TRBD1. Germline V gives CDR1 MDHEN, CDR2 SYDVKM. J was trimmed by 2 bases and V by 4 bases; bases with no gene match: 8. The CDR3 consists of 16 residues. CDR3 region: CASSYSGTGVPYEQYF. The CDR3 DNA reads as TGTGCCAGCAGTTACTCCGGGACAGGGGTTCCCTACGAGCAGTACTTC.

The gene calls are TRBV5-6 and TRBJ2-3, with 9 nucleotides matching TRBD2. There are 16 residues in the CDR3. Trimming at V came to 2 bases and at J to 1 base, leaving 5 bases not matched to a gene. From germline, CDR1 is SGHDT and CDR2 YYEEEE. The CDR3 DNA follows: TGTGCCAGCAGCTTCATAGCGGGAGTGGGCACAGATACGCAGTATTTT. Protein product: CASSFIAGVGTDTQYF.

The chain carries TRBV5-6 and TRBJ2-3; 7 bases are a match to TRBD1. The CDR3 runs to 14 residues. Per germline, CDR1 SGHDT and CDR2 YYEEEE. With V trimmed by 4 bases and J by 3 bases, 5 bases remained unmatched. This CDR3 reads CASSHDRVTDTQYF. The CDR3 DNA follows: TGTGCCAGCAGCCACGACAGGGTTACAGATACGCAGTATTTT.

The chain's CDR3 is CASSQVGTLLGYTF. CDR3 sequence (DNA): TGTGCCAGCAGCCAAGTCGGCACACTACTAGGCTACACCTTC. The chain recombines TRBV14 with TRBJ1-2; no clear D gene. The CDR3 is 14 amino acids. V was trimmed by 1 base and J by 8 bases, leaving 14 bases between them. Per germline, CDR1 SGHDN and CDR2 FVKESK. The full variable domain, in which reference TRBV14 and TRBJ1-2 provide the parts outside the CDR3, is EAGVTQFPSHSVIEKGQTVTLRCDPISGHDNLYWYRRVMGKEIKFLLHFVKESKQDESGMPNNRFLAERTGGTYSTLKVQPAELEDSGVYFCASSQVGTLLGYTFGSGTRLTVV.

The chain recombines TRBV10-3 with TRBJ2-5; D is possibly TRBD1 (6 bases). V gave up 4 bases and J gave up 0 bases, with 6 bases separating them. Germline V gene data show CDR1 as ENHRY and CDR2 as SYGVKD. This CDR3 is 13 amino acids long. The CDR3 here is CAISGTDQETQYF. The CDR3 DNA sequence: TGTGCCATCAGTGGGACAGACCAAGAGACCCAGTACTTC.

On this clone: A read error may produce the germline difference seen at one junction end. The chain couples TRBV2 to TRBJ2-3; D might be TRBD1 (5 bases). The CDR3 is 13 amino acids. The germline V gene has CDR1 SNHLY and CDR2 FYNNEI. The CDR3 bases are TGTGCCAGCATTGAACAGGTCAGAGCTACGCAGTATTTT. Protein product: CASIEQVRATQYF.

CDR3 bases: TGTGCCAGCAGCCAATCCTCCTATCCAGGGGACATTCAGCCCCAGCATTTT. Amino acids: CASSQSSYPGDIQPQHF. The rearrangement joins TRBV16 to TRBJ1-5, with TRBD1 as a possible D gene (6 bases). V lost 0 bases and J lost 6, with 18 bases in between. CDR3 length equals 17 residues. Germline-derived CDR1 and CDR2 are KGHSY and FQNENV.

This chain links TRBV15 with TRBJ1-4, with D tentatively TRBD1 (6 bases). Germline loops: CDR1 LNHNV, CDR2 YYDKDF (reference sequence). The V end lost 6 bases, the J end lost 5 bases, and 13 bases lay between the germline ends. The CDR3 length is 14 residues. CDR3 sequence: CATSFGQQNEKLFF. CDR3 coding DNA: TGTGCCACCAGTTTCGGACAGCAGAATGAAAAACTGTTTTTT. The whole variable domain, remainder taken from reference TRBV15 and TRBJ1-4, is DAMVIQNPRYQVTQFGKPVTLSCSQTLNHNVMYWYQQKSSQAPKLLFHYYDKDFNNEADTPDNFQSRRPNTSFCFLDIRSPGLGDTAMYLCATSFGQQNEKLFFGSGTQLSVL.

The chain recombines TRBV28 with TRBJ1-5; 10 bases map to TRBD1. This CDR3 is 17 amino acids long. The V segment lost 5 bases and the J segment 7 bases; nucleotides outside the gene matches: 14. The germline CDR1 and CDR2 sequences are MDHEN and SYDVKM. The CDR3 DNA is TGTGCCAGCAGTCCTCCCTACGGGACAGGGGCTAGGCAGCCCCAGCATTTT. The encoded protein is CASSPPYGTGARQPQHF.

V usage is TRBV6-5 and J usage is TRBJ2-1; no firm D call. Germline V gives CDR1 MNHEY, CDR2 SVGAGI. The length of the CDR3 is 13 residues. V lost 2 bases, J lost 6 bases, and 8 bases lay in between. Here the CDR3 DNA reads TGTGCCAGCAGTTACCGGCGGTTCAATGAGCAGTTCTTC. Translating gives CASSYRRFNEQFF.

This chain connects TRBV24-1 to TRBJ1-5; D gene uncertain. Germline lookup yields CDR1 KGHDR and CDR2 SFDVKD. Trimming removed 4 bases from V and 3 bases from J, with 12 bases in between. This CDR3 has 15 amino acids. CDR3 amino acids: CATSDPRVPNQPQHF. The DNA of the CDR3 is TGTGCCACCAGTGACCCCCGGGTCCCCAATCAGCCCCAGCATTTT.

This clone was seen just once. V usage is TRBV5-1 and J usage is TRBJ2-7; 9 bases align to TRBD1. With 3 bases clipped from V and 6 bases from J, the junction kept 4 bases outside the gene matches. The CDR3 runs 13 residues. Per the germline V gene, CDR1 is SGHRS and CDR2 is YFSETQ. DNA of the CDR3: TGCGCCAGCAGCTGGGGACAGGGTGGCGAGCAGTACTTC. It encodes CASSWGQGGEQYF.

The chain recombines TRBV6-6 with TRBJ2-1; possible D gene TRBD2, 5 bases. Trimming shortened V by 5 bases and J by 1 base, and 12 bases separated the two germline ends. The CDR3 runs 15 residues. Germline lookup yields CDR1 MNHNY and CDR2 SVGAGI (reference sequence). The CDR3 reads CASSPRTSSYNEQFF. In DNA form, the CDR3 reads TGTGCCAGCAGTCCCCGGACTTCTTCCTACAATGAGCAGTTCTTC.

This rearrangement joins TRBV4-2 to TRBJ2-3; 11 nucleotides align to TRBD2. The J segment lost 2 bases and the V segment lost 0 bases, leaving 4 bases of the junction unmatched. Looked up from germline, CDR1 is LGHNA and CDR2 is YNFKEQ. The CDR3 length is 17 residues. The CDR3 loop is CASSQETSGSTTDTQYF. In DNA form, the CDR3 reads TGTGCCAGCAGCCAAGAAACTAGCGGGAGTACCACAGATACGCAGTATTTT.